The 4 T cell receptor beta chains in this list originate from one sample, sequenced in a study of regulatory T cells in long-lasting Graves disease. Sequencing libraries for TCR beta were prepared with iRepertoire HTBI primers and Arm-PCR of CDR3 regions. Each CDR3 protein gets one entry after TCRdb re-called the multiplex PCR reads with MiXCR. The repertoire holds approximately 470,000 distinct CDR3 sequences, around 15% seen once, with roughly an eighth in the top ten. Indicated time point: newly diagnosed GD, antithyroid drugs for less than 3 months. Extracted PBMC RNA gave rise to the TCR library. Another study also made use of these data, one on T cells in Graves' hyperthyroidism and ophthalmopathy.

The starting material was peripheral blood mononuclear cells (PBMCs), obtained at new diagnosis, from a patient treated with antithyroid drugs. The receptor set was obtained from a man aged 40-49 years with Graves disease.

The V call is TRBV25-1, the J call TRBJ1-6, with TRBD1 as a possible D gene (6 bases). Trimming removed 4 bases at V and 8 bases at J, with 9 bases between. The CDR3 sequence is 13 residues long. Germline values: CDR1 MGHDK, CDR2 SYGVNS. In DNA form, the CDR3 reads TGTGCCAGCAGTGTGGACAGTTATTCACCCCTCCACTTT. This encodes CASSVDSYSPLHF. Full variable domain (remainder filled in from reference TRBV25-1 and TRBJ1-6): EADIYQTPRYLVIGTGKKITLECSQTMGHDKMYWYQQDPGMELHLIHYSYGVNSTEKGDLSSESTVSRIRTEHFPLTLESARPSHTSQYLCASSVDSYSPLHFGNGTRLTVT.

This clonotype was picked up a small number of times. J is TRBJ2-2 and V is TRBV10-3; a possible D gene is TRBD1 (6 bases). The CDR3 covers 15 residues. V lost 7 bases to trimming and J lost 4 bases, with 16 bases between them. Germline loops: CDR1 ENHRY, CDR2 SYGVKD. CDR3 sequence reads: CAINIRGSGTGELFF. The CDR3 DNA reads TGTGCCATCAACATCAGGGGCTCGGGCACCGGGGAGCTGTTTTTT.

About this clonotype itself: At one boundary the junction diverges from the germline segment, which might be a read error. J is TRBJ2-2 and V is TRBV6-1; D possibly corresponds to TRBD2 (5 bases). Germline loops: CDR1 MNHNS, CDR2 SASEGT. The CDR3 is made up of 12 amino acids. CDR3 residues: CASSSRTGKLFF. CDR3 coding DNA: TGTGCCAGCAGCTCACGCACCGGGAAGCTGTTTTTT.

This clonotype was detected ten times or more. The rearrangement links TRBV27 to TRBJ1-5; tentative D call: TRBD1 (6 bases). The CDR3 totals 16 residues. Trimming took off 4 bases at V and 4 bases at J, with 17 bases between the two ends. CDR1 is MNHEY and CDR2 is SMNVEV in the germline V gene (reference sequence). This chain's CDR3 is CASSSRGAVINQPQHF. The CDR3 DNA reads TGTGCCAGCAGTTCCCGGGGGGCCGTGATTAATCAGCCCCAGCATTTT.